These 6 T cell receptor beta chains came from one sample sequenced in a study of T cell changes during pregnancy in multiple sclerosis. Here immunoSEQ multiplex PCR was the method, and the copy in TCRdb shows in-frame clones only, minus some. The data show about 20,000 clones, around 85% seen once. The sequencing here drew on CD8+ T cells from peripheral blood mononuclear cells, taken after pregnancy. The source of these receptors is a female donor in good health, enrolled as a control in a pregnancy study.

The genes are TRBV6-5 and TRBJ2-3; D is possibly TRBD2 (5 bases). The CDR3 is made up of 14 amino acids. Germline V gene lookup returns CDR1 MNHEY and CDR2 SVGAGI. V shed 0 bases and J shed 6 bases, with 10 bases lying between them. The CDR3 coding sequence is TGTGCCAGCAGTTACTCAGGGAGTTCGGATACGCAGTATTTT. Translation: CASSYSGSSDTQYF.

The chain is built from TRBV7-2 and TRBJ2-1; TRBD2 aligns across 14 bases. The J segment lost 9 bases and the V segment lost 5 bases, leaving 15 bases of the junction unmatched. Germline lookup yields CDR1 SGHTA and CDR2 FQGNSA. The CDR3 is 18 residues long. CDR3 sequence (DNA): TGTGCCAGCAGCGTTAGGTGGGGGACTAGCGGGAGTTTAAGTGAGCAGTTCTTC. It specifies CASSVRWGTSGSLSEQFF.

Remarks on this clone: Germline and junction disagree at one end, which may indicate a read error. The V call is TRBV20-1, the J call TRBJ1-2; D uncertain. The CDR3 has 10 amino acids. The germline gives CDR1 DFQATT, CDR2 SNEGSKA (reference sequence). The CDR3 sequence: CSARAYGYTF. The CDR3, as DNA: TGCAGCGCTAGGGCCTATGGCTACACCTTC.

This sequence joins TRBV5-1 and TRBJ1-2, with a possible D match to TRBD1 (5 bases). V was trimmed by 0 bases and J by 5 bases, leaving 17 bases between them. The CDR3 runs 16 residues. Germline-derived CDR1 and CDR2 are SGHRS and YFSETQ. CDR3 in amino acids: CASSLARRRTPYGYTF. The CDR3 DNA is TGCGCCAGCAGCTTGGCCAGACGCAGGACACCTTATGGCTACACCTTC.

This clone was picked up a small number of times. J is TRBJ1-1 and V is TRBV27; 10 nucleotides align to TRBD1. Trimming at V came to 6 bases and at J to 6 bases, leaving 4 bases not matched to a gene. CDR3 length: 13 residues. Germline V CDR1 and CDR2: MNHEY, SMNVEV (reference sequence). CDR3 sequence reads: CASSPTGGPEAFF. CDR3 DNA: TGTGCCAGCAGCCCGACAGGGGGCCCTGAAGCTTTCTTT.

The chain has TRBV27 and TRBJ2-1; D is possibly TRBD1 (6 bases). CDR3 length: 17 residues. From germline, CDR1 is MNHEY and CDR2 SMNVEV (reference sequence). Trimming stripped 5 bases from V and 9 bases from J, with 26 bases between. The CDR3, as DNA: TGTGCCAGCAGTAAGGGGAGACAACAGGGAATGAGGGGTGAGCAGTTCTTC. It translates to CASSKGRQQGMRGEQFF.